One sample yielded the 7 T cell receptor beta chains listed below, sequenced in a study of beta chain features in type 1 diabetes. Expressed TCRB transcripts were sequenced, since all the RNA that had been isolated was reverse transcribed. The table came from immunoSEQ multiplex PCR; TCRdb's copy has only in-frame clones and leaves some out. The sample shows more than 150,000 clones, about 13% of them seen only once. Sequenced material: central memory CD4+ T cells from blood. These receptors were obtained from a woman between 18 and 29 years old in good health.

The sample holds a few counts of this clone. V and J are TRBV5-1 and TRBJ2-3; 7 nucleotides line up with TRBD1. The trim removed 4 bases at V and 5 bases at J, leaving 7 bases unmatched. Germline CDR1 reads SGHRS; CDR2 reads YFSETQ. This CDR3 is built from 14 residues. The CDR3 sequence: CASSPRGQIDTQYF. CDR3 sequence (DNA): TGCGCCAGCAGCCCGAGGGGGCAGATAGATACGCAGTATTTT. The full variable domain, in which reference TRBV5-1 and TRBJ2-3 provide the parts outside the CDR3, is KAGVTQTPRYLIKTRGQQVTLSCSPISGHRSVSWYQQTPGQGLQFLFEYFSETQRNKGNFPGRFSGRQFSNSRSEMNVSTLELGDSALYLCASSPRGQIDTQYFGPGTRLTVL.

The chain is built from TRBV7-8 and TRBJ2-1, with D perhaps TRBD2 (5 bases). Germline CDR1 is SGHVS and CDR2 is FQNEAQ. The CDR3 extends over 15 amino acids. With 0 bases removed from V and 5 bases from J, the gap between germline ends came to 11 bases. CDR3 DNA sequence: TGTGCCAGCAGCTTAGCGGGAGTCAAACACAATGAGCAGTTCTTC. Amino acids: CASSLAGVKHNEQFF.

V and J are TRBV2 and TRBJ1-1; the D gene is possibly TRBD1 (6 bases). CDR3 length: 16 residues. The V and J ends lost 3 bases and 2 bases respectively, with 16 bases between them. Looked up from germline, CDR1 is SNHLY and CDR2 is FYNNEI. The CDR3 DNA reads as TGTGCCAGCAGTGAGGTTCGGGGGGCCATAAACACTGAAGCTTTCTTT. It specifies CASSEVRGAINTEAFF.

The chain uses TRBV2 and TRBJ2-5; 8 nucleotides agree with TRBD1. Germline V lookup: CDR1 SNHLY, CDR2 FYNNEI. The CDR3 covers 13 residues. V gave up 6 bases and J gave up 4 bases; unmatched junction bases: 4. The CDR3 sequence is CASRSDRAETQYF. The CDR3 DNA sequence: TGTGCCAGCAGATCGGACAGGGCAGAGACCCAGTACTTC.

The CDR3: CASSSSNEQFF. CDR3 nucleotides: TGTGCCAGCAGCTCGAGTAATGAGCAGTTCTTC. This chain uses TRBV13 with TRBJ2-1; D is uncertain. CDR1 PRHDT and CDR2 FYEKMQ come from the germline V gene (reference sequence). The CDR3 extends over 11 amino acids. V was clipped by 4 bases and J by 7 bases, with 5 bases between them.

This sequence joins TRBV18 and TRBJ2-7, with 7 bases fitting TRBD1. The V segment lost 3 bases and the J segment 6 bases; nucleotides outside the gene matches: 11. The CDR3 is 15 amino acids. Germline CDR1 and CDR2: KGHSH and LQKENI. CDR3 protein: CASSPTRQGSGEQYF. As DNA, the CDR3 is TGTGCCAGCTCACCTACCAGACAGGGTTCCGGCGAGCAGTACTTC.

The chain combines TRBV18 with TRBJ1-1; a possible D gene is TRBD1 (5 bases). This CDR3 comprises 17 residues. The V gene's germline CDR1 is KGHSH and CDR2 LQKENI. Trimming took 0 bases from V and 5 from J, leaving 19 bases between them. CDR3 nucleotide sequence: TGTGCCAGCTCACCACCGATAAAAGGGGCGGCGGGGACTGAAGCTTTCTTT. Translating gives CASSPPIKGAAGTEAFF.